The 15 T cell receptor beta chains in this list originate from one sample, sequenced in a study of cytomegalovirus exposure and HLA in healthy donors. This PCR relied on a set of 60 Vbeta primers and 13 Jbeta primers. Measured with immunoSEQ multiplex PCR; TCRdb has only the in-frame clones, and not every one. Of about 200,000 clones in the sample, 65% to 85% were seen once. The sample comprised PBMCs. These receptors all stem from a man aged 25 to 45 in good health and CMV-seronegative.

The chain employs TRBV9 and TRBJ1-2; the match to TRBD1 covers 12 bases. Trimming cost V 2 bases and J 6 bases; bases outside gene matches: 2. Germline CDR1 reads SGDLS; CDR2 reads YYNGEE. The CDR3 extends over 14 amino acids. CDR3 loop: CASSVWDRGHGYTF. The CDR3 DNA follows: TGTGCCAGCAGCGTCTGGGACAGGGGGCATGGCTACACCTTC.

The chain has TRBV15 and TRBJ2-5; TRBD1 aligns across 8 bases. CDR1 is LNHNV and CDR2 is YYDKDF in the germline V gene (reference sequence). This CDR3 is built from 14 residues. The V gene end was trimmed by 7 bases and the J gene end by 1 base; junction bases not matched to a gene: 5. CDR3 nucleotide sequence: TGTGCCACCAAGGCAGGGGGCTTCCAAGAGACCCAGTACTTC. Its translation is CATKAGGFQETQYF. The full variable domain, its missing parts supplied by reference TRBV15 and TRBJ2-5, is DAMVIQNPRYQVTQFGKPVTLSCSQTLNHNVMYWYQQKSSQAPKLLFHYYDKDFNNEADTPDNFQSRRPNTSFCFLDIRSPGLGDTAMYLCATKAGGFQETQYFGPGTRLLVL.

Only a few counts were recorded for this clone. V gene TRBV19 combines with J gene TRBJ1-2; D is ambiguous. V was trimmed by 9 bases and J by 5 bases, leaving 16 bases between them. This CDR3 region has 13 residues. Germline V gene sequence: CDR1 LNHDA, CDR2 SQIVND (reference sequence). The chain's CDR3 is CASTKIGRYGYTF. CDR3 in DNA: TGTGCCAGCACAAAAATCGGGAGATATGGCTACACCTTC.

J is TRBJ1-4 and V is TRBV4-1, with 8 bases aligning to TRBD1. The CDR3 sequence is 16 residues long. CDR1 is MGHRA and CDR2 is YSYEKL in the germline V gene. V shed 4 bases, J shed 8 bases, and the junction held 12 bases outside the gene matches. The CDR3 spells CASSLSTGTGGEKLFF. The DNA for the CDR3 is TGCGCCAGCAGCCTCAGCACCGGGACAGGAGGAGAAAAACTGTTTTTT.

V and J are TRBV7-9 and TRBJ1-5, with D unclear. With 6 bases removed from V and 0 bases from J, the gap between germline ends came to 3 bases. Per the germline V gene, CDR1 is SEHNR and CDR2 is FQNEAQ (reference sequence). The CDR3 is made up of 12 amino acids. The CDR3 here is CASSNSNQPQHF. Here the CDR3 DNA reads TGTGCCAGCAGTAATAGCAATCAGCCCCAGCATTTT.

This clone appeared a single time. V gene TRBV11-2 combines with J gene TRBJ2-7; 8 positions match TRBD1. Germline CDR1 and CDR2: SGHAT and FQNNGV. The V and J ends lost 5 bases and 6 bases, in that order; junction bases with no gene match: 9. This CDR3 has 14 amino acids. CDR3 loop: CASSLPDRGPEQYF. The DNA for the CDR3 is TGTGCCAGCAGCCTCCCAGACAGGGGTCCCGAGCAGTACTTC.

The gene calls are TRBV6-5 and TRBJ2-1, with D possibly matching TRBD1 (5 bases). The CDR3 has 12 amino acids. Germline V gene data show CDR1 as MNHEY and CDR2 as SVGAGI. V was trimmed by 5 bases and J by 10 bases, leaving 12 bases between them. Here the CDR3 DNA reads TGTGCCAGCAGTCCCCAGGGAAACGAGCAGTTCTTC. Residues: CASSPQGNEQFF.

The chain is built from TRBV11-2 and TRBJ2-7; 7 bases agree with TRBD1. This CDR3 is 14 amino acids long. Looked up from germline, CDR1 is SGHAT and CDR2 is FQNNGV. The ends lost 0 bases at V and 3 bases at J; junction bases unmatched: 2. CDR3 loop: CASSLEQGIYEQYF. The CDR3 coding sequence is TGTGCCAGCAGCTTAGAACAGGGGATCTACGAGCAGTACTTC.

V usage is TRBV4-1 and J usage is TRBJ2-1; TRBD2 agrees at 8 bases. The V gene's germline CDR1 is MGHRA and CDR2 YSYEKL. The CDR3 consists of 18 residues. After removal of 2 bases from V and 9 bases from J, the junction contained 18 bases not matched to a gene. The CDR3 loop reads CASSQRMGGAGARGEQFF. The CDR3 nucleotides read TGCGCCAGCAGCCAAAGGATGGGGGGAGCGGGGGCGCGGGGTGAGCAGTTCTTC.

This sequence joins TRBV6-1 and TRBJ2-7, with D possibly TRBD1 on 5 matching bases. From germline, CDR1 is MNHNS and CDR2 SASEGT. The CDR3 is made up of 12 amino acids. V lost 2 bases and J 9 bases, leaving 11 bases between the germline ends. In DNA form, the CDR3 reads TGTGCCAGCAGTGAAATTTCTAGGGGGCAGTACTTC. It specifies CASSEISRGQYF.

V gene TRBV28 combines with J gene TRBJ1-4; possibly TRBD1 for D (6 bases). Germline values: CDR1 MDHEN, CDR2 SYDVKM. V lost 6 bases and J 7 bases, leaving 15 bases between the germline ends. This CDR3 is built from 14 residues. In DNA form, the CDR3 reads TGTGCCAGCAGCCCCCCAACAGGGTCTGAAAAACTGTTTTTT. It yields the protein CASSPPTGSEKLFF.

V and J are TRBV2 and TRBJ1-1; 9 bases agree with TRBD1. This CDR3 has 14 residues. Germline V lookup: CDR1 SNHLY, CDR2 FYNNEI. Germline trimming cut 5 bases from V and 4 bases from J; bases unmatched to any gene: 5. For the CDR3, the DNA is TGTGCCAGCAGTTTAACAGGGGGCCGCACTGAAGCTTTCTTT. Translation: CASSLTGGRTEAFF.

This chain connects TRBV27 to TRBJ2-7; TRBD1 agrees at 8 bases. Germline V gene sequence: CDR1 MNHEY, CDR2 SMNVEV (reference sequence). J lost 3 bases, V lost 7 bases, and 8 bases had no gene match. This CDR3 contains 14 residues. The CDR3 protein is CASKIQGAIYEQYF. The DNA of the CDR3 is TGTGCCAGCAAAATCCAGGGGGCCATCTACGAGCAGTACTTC.

J is TRBJ1-3 and V is TRBV18; 8 bases are a match to TRBD1. Germline CDR1 and CDR2: KGHSH and LQKENI. V gave up 2 bases and J gave up 0 bases; unmatched junction bases: 3. This CDR3 is 16 amino acids long. The CDR3 nucleotides are TGTGCCAGCTCACCATTTGGGACAGGCTCTGGAAACACCATATATTTT. This codes for CASSPFGTGSGNTIYF.

This clone was seen a single time. This chain links TRBV7-2 with TRBJ1-2; TRBD1 might be the D (5 bases). Trimming cost V 5 bases and J 1 base, with 11 bases left between them. CDR3 length: 14 amino acids. The germline CDR1 and CDR2 sequences are SGHTA and FQGNSA. CDR3 in amino acids: CASSPGGNNYGYTF. As DNA, the CDR3 is TGTGCCAGCAGCCCGGGGGGGAATAACTATGGCTACACCTTC.